These 3 T cell receptor beta chains were all obtained from the same sample, sequenced in a study of blood T cell dynamics during melanoma immunotherapy. Sequencing used immunoSEQ multiplex PCR; TCRdb keeps in-frame clones, though not all of them. The table lists 9,500 to 15,000 clones, approximately 88% of them singletons. Time point noted: week 3, after first cycle of checkpoint inhibitor. The sequencing used blood, collected from a patient treated with checkpoint blockade. These receptors all stem from a human donor with melanoma.

This chain joins TRBV7-9 and TRBJ1-1; D remains ambiguous. The V and J ends lost 3 bases and 7 bases respectively, with 15 bases between them. The germline V gene has CDR1 SEHNR and CDR2 FQNEAQ (reference sequence). The CDR3 runs 14 residues. CDR3 nucleotide sequence: TGTGCCAGCAGCTTTAGGGTCGCCTCGGGTGAAGCTTTCTTT. Amino acid sequence: CASSFRVASGEAFF.

The CDR3 coding sequence is TGTGCCAGCAGTAACACAGGGTACTTGGATACGCAGTATTTT. Protein: CASSNTGYLDTQYF. This chain connects TRBV6-1 to TRBJ2-3, with D perhaps TRBD1 (6 bases). This CDR3 contains 14 residues. Germline-derived CDR1 and CDR2 are MNHNS and SASEGT. V lost 5 bases and J 6 bases, leaving 15 bases between the germline ends.

This clone was observed a handful of times. V is TRBV7-6 and J is TRBJ1-3; the match to TRBD1 covers 7 bases. This CDR3 region has 16 residues. Germline V gene sequence: CDR1 SGHVS, CDR2 FNYEAQ. V shed 3 bases and J 0 bases; nucleotides not matched to a gene: 5. The CDR3 coding sequence is TGTGCCAGCAGCTTGAGGGGGCCCGACTCTGGAAACACCATATATTTT. Protein: CASSLRGPDSGNTIYF.